These 29 T cell receptor beta chains share one sample of origin, sequenced in a study of patients and donors after allogeneic stem cell transplantation. TCRdb passed the RT-PCR reads through MiXCR, listing each CDR3 protein once. The repertoire includes around 150,000 distinct CDR3 sequences, 25% to 35% of them detected once, and approximately 3.5% sits in the top ten. Material for sequencing was blood, either unsorted or a sorted T cell fraction (not recorded which). The receptors were gathered from a human donor who was either an allogeneic HSCT recipient or a stem cell or donor lymphocyte infusion donor (not recorded which). It is not recorded whose cells these are; they may come from a transplant donor.

In its sample, this clonotype was seen a few times. The chain carries TRBV28 and TRBJ2-3; weak D call: TRBD1 (5 bases). V was cut by 7 bases and J by 1 base, with 12 bases left in between. This CDR3 has 14 amino acids. Germline assignment: CDR1 MDHEN and CDR2 SYDVKM. The CDR3 coding sequence is TGTGCCAGCAAACGCACAGGTCGCACAGATACGCAGTATTTT. It encodes CASKRTGRTDTQYF.

This sequence joins TRBV20-1 and TRBJ1-1; D may be TRBD1 (6 bases). V gave up 3 bases and J gave up 0 bases, with 8 bases separating them. There are 13 residues in the CDR3. Per germline, CDR1 DFQATT and CDR2 SNEGSKA (reference sequence). CDR3 in amino acids: CSASQGMNTEAFF. Written as DNA, the CDR3 is TGCAGTGCTAGTCAGGGGATGAACACTGAAGCTTTCTTT.

This clonotype was found once. At one of its ends the junction is not consistent with the germline gene, which may arise from a read error. The rearrangement uses TRBV7-7 and TRBJ1-2, with D possibly being TRBD1 (5 bases). Germline lookup yields CDR1 SSHAT and CDR2 FNYEAQ (reference sequence). The CDR3 has 15 residues. The CDR3 nucleotides read TGTGCTAGCAGCTTAATCCGGGGGGTGGACTATGGCTACACCTTC. Its protein product is CASSLIRGVDYGYTF.

This clonotype was recorded a few times. This chain uses TRBV12-3 or TRBV12-4 with TRBJ2-1, with a possible D match to TRBD1 (5 bases). V was shortened by 4 bases and J by 7 bases, with 11 bases between the two germline ends. The CDR3 consists of 13 residues. This CDR3 is CASSWNTGNEQFF. The DNA for the CDR3 is TGTGCCAGCAGTTGGAACACAGGAAATGAGCAGTTCTTC.

This clonotype has just a few counts. The chain links TRBV10-2 to TRBJ1-6; D uncertain. The length of the CDR3 is 20 residues. The V and J ends lost 6 bases and 0 bases respectively, with 24 bases between them. Germline V gene sequence: CDR1 WSHSY, CDR2 SAAADI. CDR3 nucleotide sequence: TGCGCCAGCAGAGTGGTCGGGCCAGATAGCCCAAGCTCCTATAATTCACCCCTCCACTTT. As protein: CASRVVGPDSPSSYNSPLHF.

This clonotype came up a few times. V usage is TRBV7-8 and J usage is TRBJ1-4; TRBD1 matches 10 bases. V was clipped by 6 bases and J by 8 bases; unmatched bases: 9. The CDR3 is 15 residues long. The germline V gene has CDR1 SGHVS and CDR2 FQNEAQ. The DNA for the CDR3 is TGTGCCAGCAGACGGGGACAGGGGCCACACGAAAAACTGTTTTTT. This encodes CASRRGQGPHEKLFF.

The rearrangement links TRBV5-1 to TRBJ1-1, with no clear D. Germline CDR1 SGHRS, CDR2 YFSETQ. The germline V and J ends were trimmed by 0 bases and 1 base, with 10 bases remaining between them. The CDR3 loop spans 15 amino acids. CDR3 loop: CASSLDLGANTEAFF. The DNA of the CDR3 is TGCGCCAGCAGCTTGGATCTAGGAGCGAACACTGAAGCTTTCTTT.

The V call is TRBV6-5, the J call TRBJ2-1; TRBD1 or TRBD2 may be the D gene (5 bases each). Trimming left V 6 bases short and J 2 bases short, with 11 bases between. The CDR3 runs 14 residues. Germline CDR1 reads MNHEY; CDR2 reads SVGAGI. CDR3 in DNA: TGTGCCAGCAGCCGGGACCGACCCTACAATGAGCAGTTCTTC. Translated: CASSRDRPYNEQFF.

The rearrangement uses TRBV6-5 and TRBJ2-1, with 9 bases identical to TRBD2. V was clipped by 2 bases and J by 5 bases; unmatched bases: 4. The germline CDR1 and CDR2 sequences are MNHEY and SVGAGI. The CDR3 is 15 residues long. CDR3 protein: CASSYTGLAHNEQFF. DNA for the CDR3: TGTGCCAGCAGTTACACGGGACTAGCACACAATGAGCAGTTCTTC.

The count of this clonotype is one. The genes are TRBV30 and TRBJ2-3; D gene uncertain. The CDR3 is made up of 14 amino acids. CDR1 is GTSNPN and CDR2 is SVGIG in the germline V gene (reference sequence). V dropped 1 base and J dropped 6 bases, with 14 bases sitting between them. The CDR3 DNA reads TGTGCCTGGAGTGAGCAGACCCCCAAGGATACGCAGTATTTT. Translating it yields CAWSEQTPKDTQYF.

In its sample, this clonotype was seen a few times. The chain has TRBV6-2 or TRBV6-3 and TRBJ2-1; TRBD2 matches 8 bases. The CDR3 loop spans 14 amino acids. After removal of 7 bases from V and 0 bases from J, the junction contained 2 bases not matched to a gene. From germline, CDR1 is MNHEY and CDR2 SVGEGT. The CDR3 sequence: CASKRGFSYNEQFF. Written as DNA, the CDR3 is TGTGCCAGCAAGCGGGGGTTCTCCTACAATGAGCAGTTCTTC.

The sample holds many counts of this clonotype. V is TRBV20-1 and J is TRBJ2-7; D not certain. The germline V gene encodes CDR1 DFQATT and CDR2 SNEGSKA (reference sequence). V lost 1 base and J 6 bases, leaving 7 bases between the germline ends. The CDR3 is made up of 11 amino acids. CDR3 in DNA: TGCAGTGCTAGAGTCCTCCTCGAGCAGTACTTC. Translated, it gives CSARVLLEQYF.

This chain uses TRBV7-9 with TRBJ1-2; D might be TRBD1 (6 bases). The germline CDR1 and CDR2 sequences are SEHNR and FQNEAQ (reference sequence). V lost 5 bases to trimming and J lost 4 bases, with 14 bases between them. This CDR3 has 14 residues. The chain's CDR3 is CASSTTGPSYGYTF. The CDR3 DNA follows: TGTGCCAGCAGCACGACAGGTCCTTCCTATGGCTACACCTTC.

The chain has TRBV20-1 and TRBJ2-7; 12 bases align to TRBD2. CDR1 DFQATT and CDR2 SNEGSKA come from the germline V gene (reference sequence). CDR3 size: 10 residues. Germline trimming cut 5 bases from V and 13 bases from J; bases unmatched to any gene: 3. The DNA of the CDR3 is TGCAGTGCTGGACTAGCGGGATCTTACTTC. Amino acids: CSAGLAGSYF.

V is TRBV25-1 and J is TRBJ1-1; no firm D call. V was pared by 3 bases and J by 6 bases, with 11 bases between. CDR3 length: 13 residues. Germline CDR1 MGHDK, CDR2 SYGVNS. The CDR3 DNA sequence: TGTGCCAGCAGTGACCTTCGAGGCGCTGAAGCTTTCTTT. As protein: CASSDLRGAEAFF. The variable domain in full, completed from reference TRBV25-1 and TRBJ1-1, reads EADIYQTPRYLVIGTGKKITLECSQTMGHDKMYWYQQDPGMELHLIHYSYGVNSTEKGDLSSESTVSRIRTEHFPLTLESARPSHTSQYLCASSDLRGAEAFFGQGTRLTVV.

This clonotype was recorded at least ten times. CDR3 in amino acids: CASSLAYEQYF. The CDR3, as DNA: TGTGCCAGCAGCTTAGCCTACGAGCAGTACTTC. The V and J genes are TRBV28 and TRBJ2-7; D gene ambiguous. The germline V gene encodes CDR1 MDHEN and CDR2 SYDVKM. This CDR3 has 11 amino acids. Trimming removed 6 bases from V and 2 bases from J, with 5 bases in between.

The V call is TRBV20-1, the J call TRBJ2-7; possible D gene TRBD1, 5 bases. This CDR3 comprises 12 residues. CDR1 is DFQATT and CDR2 is SNEGSKA in the germline V gene (reference sequence). V was clipped by 4 bases and J by 2 bases, with 9 bases between them. Written as DNA, the CDR3 is TGCAGTGCTAACCAGGGCACCTACGAGCAGTACTTC. It codes for CSANQGTYEQYF.

There are many counts of this clonotype. The V call is TRBV11-2, the J call TRBJ1-4; D remains ambiguous. The CDR3 loop spans 12 amino acids. Germline V gene lookup returns CDR1 SGHAT and CDR2 FQNNGV. With 2 bases removed from V and 8 bases from J, the gap between germline ends came to 6 bases. This CDR3 reads CASSLSREKLFF. In DNA form, the CDR3 reads TGTGCCAGCAGCTTATCTCGAGAAAAACTGTTTTTT.

The chain combines TRBV20-1 with TRBJ2-1; D gene ambiguous. Trimming took 3 bases from V and 3 from J, leaving 12 bases between them. From germline, CDR1 is DFQATT and CDR2 SNEGSKA (reference sequence). CDR3 length: 14 residues. The CDR3 region is CSASPLLGYNEQFF. The CDR3 nucleotides are TGCAGTGCTAGCCCACTACTCGGCTACAATGAGCAGTTCTTC.

This clonotype was detected only a few times. The rearrangement links TRBV7-9 to TRBJ2-7; 8 bases match TRBD1. The CDR3 length is 14 residues. V lost 3 bases, J lost 5 bases, and 6 bases stayed unmatched. Germline-derived CDR1 and CDR2 are SEHNR and FQNEAQ (reference sequence). The CDR3 loop is CASSLFGQGHEQYF. The DNA of the CDR3 is TGTGCCAGCAGCTTGTTTGGACAGGGTCACGAGCAGTACTTC. Full variable domain (rest looked up from reference TRBV7-9 and TRBJ2-7): DTGVSQNPRHKITKRGQNVTFRCDPISEHNRLYWYRQTLGQGPEFLTYFQNEAQLEKSRLLSDRFSAERPKGSFSTLEIQRTEQGDSAMYLCASSLFGQGHEQYFGPGTRLTVT.

This clonotype was counted at least ten times. This chain joins TRBV27 and TRBJ1-4; D is undetermined. CDR3 length equals 16 residues. Between the trimmed V and J ends, which lost 5 bases and 7 bases, there was a span of 20 bases. CDR1 and CDR2 (germline): MNHEY, SMNVEV (reference sequence). In DNA, the CDR3 is TGTGCCAGCAGTCCTCGTCGGGGTGAAATCGGTGAAAAACTGTTTTTT. This translates into CASSPRRGEIGEKLFF.

This clonotype was seen a handful of times. The V gene is TRBV18, the J gene TRBJ2-7, with D tentatively TRBD2 (5 bases). The CDR3 runs to 13 residues. Germline values: CDR1 KGHSH, CDR2 LQKENI. With 3 bases removed from V and 3 bases from J, the gap between germline ends came to 9 bases. CDR3 in DNA: TGTGCCAGCTCACCCGCCGACTACTACGAGCAGTACTTC. Its protein is CASSPADYYEQYF. Based on the CDR3 plus reference TRBV18 and TRBJ2-7, the full variable domain is NAGVMQNPRHLVRRRGQEARLRCSPMKGHSHVYWYRQLPEEGLKFMVYLQKENIIDESGMPKERFSAEFPKEGPSILRIQQVVRGDSAAYFCASSPADYYEQYFGPGTRLTVT.

This rearrangement joins TRBV2 to TRBJ1-2; tentative D call: TRBD1 (5 bases). V lost 7 bases and J 6 bases, leaving 6 bases between the germline ends. This CDR3 is built from 10 residues. Germline values: CDR1 SNHLY, CDR2 FYNNEI. DNA for the CDR3: TGTGCCAGCATCAGGGATGGCTACACCTTC. Protein sequence: CASIRDGYTF.

J is TRBJ1-1 and V is TRBV6-5; D unresolved. Germline CDR1 MNHEY, CDR2 SVGAGI. The CDR3 extends over 15 amino acids. The V gene lost 0 bases and the J gene lost 0 bases, with 8 bases spanning the gap. The CDR3 loop reads CASSYSIELNTEAFF. CDR3 sequence (DNA): TGTGCCAGCAGTTACTCGATCGAGTTGAACACTGAAGCTTTCTTT.

This clonotype occurred a few times. CDR3 residues: CASSPQNQPQHF. CDR3 nucleotides: TGTGCCAGCAGCCCCCAGAATCAGCCCCAGCATTTT. The rearrangement links TRBV12-3 or TRBV12-4 to TRBJ1-5; no definite D call. V dropped 6 bases and J dropped 4 bases, with 7 bases sitting between them. The CDR3 covers 12 residues.

V and J are TRBV11-2 and TRBJ2-1, with D hard to call. V dropped 5 bases and J dropped 6 bases, with 17 bases sitting between them. CDR1 SGHAT and CDR2 FQNNGV come from the germline V gene. The CDR3 loop spans 15 amino acids. The CDR3 DNA is TGTGCCAGCAGCCCGCTACGGCCTGGGGTCAATGAGCAGTTCTTC. As protein: CASSPLRPGVNEQFF.

This clonotype was counted between two and nine times. V usage is TRBV9 and J usage is TRBJ1-2, with a possible D match to TRBD1 (5 bases). CDR3 length: 15 amino acids. The V and J ends lost 5 bases and 3 bases respectively, with 17 bases between them. Per the germline V gene, CDR1 is SGDLS and CDR2 is YYNGEE. The CDR3 bases are TGTGCCAGCAGTAAGGAGGAGGGGTCCTACTATGGCTACACCTTC. Protein: CASSKEEGSYYGYTF.

J is TRBJ1-1 and V is TRBV7-9; TRBD1 agrees at 8 bases. The CDR3 extends over 18 amino acids. CDR1 and CDR2 (germline): SEHNR, FQNEAQ (reference sequence). J gave up 0 bases and V 1 base, and 10 bases lay outside the gene matches. CDR3 residues: CASSLGGRGQGMNTEAFF. CDR3 bases: TGTGCCAGCAGCTTAGGCGGCAGGGGGCAAGGGATGAACACTGAAGCTTTCTTT.

The chain joins TRBV6-5 to TRBJ1-6; weak D call: TRBD1 (6 bases). The length of the CDR3 is 14 residues. Trimming removed 6 bases from V and 7 bases from J, with 13 bases in between. Germline V CDR1 and CDR2: MNHEY, SVGAGI. The CDR3 reads CASSPDRTNSPLHF. The CDR3 coding sequence is TGTGCCAGCAGCCCCGACAGGACCAATTCACCCCTCCACTTT.